The 6 T cell receptor beta chains listed next were all sequenced from one sample in a study of shared clonotypes between healthy human individuals. The table came from immunoSEQ multiplex PCR; TCRdb's copy has only in-frame clones and leaves some out. The sample comprises 2 million to 2.5 million clones, about nine tenths of which are singletons, and 0.37% rests with the top ten. The sequenced sample consisted of naive CD4+ T cells from PBMCs. The subset: CD45RA+ positively selected. All receptors derive from a man younger than 35 in good health. Some clones in this sample may be carry-over from other donors' samples.

This clone occurred once. The rearrangement uses TRBV29-1 and TRBJ2-1, with a tentative D call TRBD2 (6 bases). Trimming shortened V by 6 bases and J by 4 bases, and 16 bases separated the two germline ends. Germline V gene data show CDR1 as SQVTM and CDR2 as ANQGSEA. The CDR3 spans 14 residues. The CDR3, as DNA: TGCAGCGTAGCCGGGCCGGGGGTGTACAATGAGCAGTTCTTC. Protein sequence: CSVAGPGVYNEQFF.

The gene calls are TRBV7-2 and TRBJ2-1, with no clear D. V lost 1 base and J 3 bases, leaving 13 bases between the germline ends. This CDR3 comprises 16 residues. The germline CDR1 and CDR2 sequences are SGHTA and FQGNSA. The CDR3 here is CASSLGGNRYYNEQFF. The CDR3 coding sequence is TGTGCCAGCAGCTTAGGTGGGAATCGGTACTACAATGAGCAGTTCTTC.

The chain has TRBV5-1 and TRBJ2-7; 9 bases map to TRBD1. CDR1 is SGHRS and CDR2 is YFSETQ in the germline V gene. J was trimmed by 3 bases and V by 3 bases; bases with no gene match: 10. CDR3 length equals 16 residues. The CDR3 here is CASSWGPGQGLYEQYF. DNA for the CDR3: TGCGCCAGCAGCTGGGGCCCGGGACAGGGCCTCTACGAGCAGTACTTC.

This clone has only a few counts. The V call is TRBV4-1, the J call TRBJ1-5; no firm D call. V lost 0 bases to trimming and J lost 5 bases, with 5 bases between them. From germline, CDR1 is MGHRA and CDR2 YSYEKL. This CDR3 has 13 residues. The CDR3 spells CASSQEGHQPQHF. The CDR3 nucleotides are TGCGCCAGCAGCCAAGAGGGTCATCAGCCCCAGCATTTT.

The rearrangement links TRBV18 to TRBJ1-5; TRBD1 matches 7 bases. Germline-derived CDR1 and CDR2 are KGHSH and LQKENI. The CDR3 covers 15 residues. V lost 3 bases to trimming and J lost 7 bases; unmatched junction nucleotides: 9. The CDR3 loop is CASSPGRGTGQPQHF. CDR3 DNA sequence: TGTGCCAGCTCACCGGGCAGGGGGACTGGACAGCCCCAGCATTTT. The full variable domain, with the rest looked up from reference TRBV18 and TRBJ1-5, is NAGVMQNPRHLVRRRGQEARLRCSPMKGHSHVYWYRQLPEEGLKFMVYLQKENIIDESGMPKERFSAEFPKEGPSILRIQQVVRGDSAAYFCASSPGRGTGQPQHFGDGTRLSIL.

Concerning this clone itself: The same CDR3 also results from other DNA sequences found in this sample. The chain links TRBV29-1 to TRBJ2-7; TRBD2 matches at 8 bases. This CDR3 has 12 amino acids. Germline CDR1 and CDR2: SQVTM and ANQGSEA. V trimming: 6 bases; J trimming: 3 bases; junction bases outside the gene matches: 4. The CDR3 is CSVDGGGYEQYF. In DNA, the CDR3 is TGCAGCGTCGACGGGGGGGGCTACGAGCAGTACTTC.